These 16 T cell receptor beta chains share one sample of origin, sequenced in a study of beta chain features in type 1 diabetes. Whole-study results and caveats: There was a moderate but significant shortening of TCRB CDR3s in all four CD4+ subsets of Type 1 diabetes patients.

TCRB transcripts that were expressed got sequenced, as all of the isolated RNA had been reverse transcribed. Here immunoSEQ multiplex PCR was the method, and the copy in TCRdb shows in-frame clones only, minus some. The sample carries tens of thousands of clones, roughly 53% recorded once. The antigens of these receptors remain unknown. What was sequenced was stem cell memory CD4+ T cells from blood. These receptors were collected from a man aged 30-40 years with type 1 diabetes.

V gene TRBV21-1 combines with J gene TRBJ2-1; the DNA was not compared with TRBD1, the D call given in the table. TRBV21-1 is given as a pseudogene. The CDR3 is made up of 16 amino acids. The CDR3 nucleotides read TGTGCCAGCAGCGCTCAAACCTGGACAGGGAACAATGAGCAGTTCTTC. Its protein product is CASSAQTWTGNNEQFF.

The chain recombines TRBV19 with TRBJ2-4; 9 bases line up with TRBD1. With V trimmed by 11 bases and J by 6 bases, 11 bases remained unmatched. CDR1 LNHDA and CDR2 SQIVND come from the germline V gene (reference sequence). CDR3 length: 14 residues. CDR3: CAPPRPGQGNIQYF. DNA for the CDR3: TGTGCCCCCCCGCGGCCGGGACAGGGAAACATTCAGTACTTC.

This clone was detected only a few times. The chain recombines TRBV4-1 with TRBJ2-2; the D gene is possibly TRBD2 (5 bases). CDR3 length: 16 residues. Trimming left V 1 base short and J 4 bases short, with 13 bases between. Germline CDR1 and CDR2: MGHRA and YSYEKL. The CDR3 reads CASSQGLGRSTGELFF. Here the CDR3 DNA reads TGCGCCAGCAGCCAAGGCCTGGGGAGAAGCACCGGGGAGCTGTTTTTT.

The J gene is TRBJ2-3, the V gene TRBV9; 8 nucleotides line up with TRBD1. The ends lost 4 bases at V and 6 bases at J; junction bases unmatched: 10. Germline lookup yields CDR1 SGDLS and CDR2 YYNGEE. This CDR3 has 15 amino acids. CDR3 protein: CASSTRQGTVDTQYF. CDR3 nucleotide sequence: TGTGCCAGCAGCACCCGACAGGGGACGGTGGATACGCAGTATTTT.

This clone appeared a few times. This chain uses TRBV10-2 with TRBJ2-3; 9 nucleotides match TRBD2. The CDR3 is made up of 16 amino acids. The J segment lost 2 bases and the V segment lost 3 bases, leaving 6 bases of the junction unmatched. Germline V lookup: CDR1 WSHSY, CDR2 SAAADI. CDR3 region: CASSDASGMPTDTQYF. The CDR3 DNA reads TGCGCCAGCAGTGACGCTAGCGGGATGCCCACAGATACGCAGTATTTT.

The chain joins TRBV4-2 to TRBJ2-3; TRBD2 matches 7 bases. The CDR3 is made up of 16 amino acids. Germline trimming cut 2 bases from V and 5 bases from J; bases unmatched to any gene: 10. The germline V gene encodes CDR1 LGHNA and CDR2 YNFKEQ. The CDR3 is CASSQYMWGGEDTQYF. The CDR3 DNA follows: TGTGCCAGCAGCCAATATATGTGGGGGGGTGAAGATACGCAGTATTTT.

This clone was observed a few times. This chain joins TRBV15 and TRBJ2-3; D is perhaps TRBD2 (5 bases). Germline lookup yields CDR1 LNHNV and CDR2 YYDKDF (reference sequence). The CDR3 covers 16 residues. Trimming cost V 1 base and J 0 bases, with 11 bases left between them. The CDR3 reads CATSRGSVSSTDTQYF. CDR3 DNA sequence: TGTGCCACCAGCAGAGGTAGCGTATCTAGCACAGATACGCAGTATTTT.

This sequence joins TRBV7-2 and TRBJ2-7; the match to TRBD1 covers 7 bases. From germline, CDR1 is SGHTA and CDR2 FQGNSA. The CDR3 loop spans 16 amino acids. V shed 0 bases, J shed 3 bases, and the junction held 8 bases outside the gene matches. CDR3 coding DNA: TGTGCCAGCAGCTTAGCCGGGACAGCCTACGTCTACGAGCAGTACTTC. This encodes CASSLAGTAYVYEQYF.

The V call is TRBV27, the J call TRBJ1-1, with TRBD1 matching over 9 bases. Trimming removed 6 bases from V and 1 base from J; junction bases left unmatched: 6. The CDR3 length is 15 residues. Germline V CDR1 and CDR2: MNHEY, SMNVEV (reference sequence). CDR3 amino acids: CASSPPGQGNTEAFF. For the CDR3, the DNA is TGTGCCAGCAGCCCACCGGGACAGGGGAACACTGAAGCTTTCTTT.

The chain combines TRBV5-4 with TRBJ2-1; 12 bases match TRBD2. J was trimmed by 4 bases and V by 1 base; bases with no gene match: 9. The CDR3 is 18 residues long. Germline CDR1 is SGHNT and CDR2 is YYREEE (reference sequence). The CDR3 spells CASSLFRTSGDTYNEQFF. The CDR3 region has the DNA TGTGCCAGCAGCTTGTTCCGGACTAGCGGGGATACATACAATGAGCAGTTCTTC.

This chain uses TRBV7-9 with TRBJ2-1; TRBD2 agrees at 9 bases. CDR1 and CDR2 from the germline V gene are SEHNR and FQNEAQ (reference sequence). J gave up 4 bases and V 5 bases, and 9 bases lay outside the gene matches. The CDR3 runs 16 residues. CDR3 sequence reads: CASSQSKTSGYNEQFF. DNA for the CDR3: TGTGCCAGCAGCCAGTCGAAGACTAGCGGTTACAATGAGCAGTTCTTC.

In this sample, this clone turned up a few times. The V call is TRBV5-1, the J call TRBJ2-7, with a tentative D call TRBD2 (6 bases). This CDR3 comprises 18 residues. The V and J ends lost 4 bases and 0 bases respectively, with 23 bases between them. CDR1 SGHRS and CDR2 YFSETQ come from the germline V gene. The CDR3 DNA reads TGCGCCAGCAGCCGGGGGTCATCTGGGCCCTTTTTCTCCTACGAGCAGTACTTC. It encodes CASSRGSSGPFFSYEQYF.

CDR3 DNA sequence: TGTGCCAGCAGGGCTGACAGGGGGCAAGGCAATCAGCCCCAGCATTTT. Encoded protein: CASRADRGQGNQPQHF. The V call is TRBV2, the J call TRBJ1-5; TRBD1 aligns across 10 bases. The V and J ends lost 6 bases and 2 bases, in that order; junction bases with no gene match: 7. CDR3 size: 16 residues. Germline-derived CDR1 and CDR2 are SNHLY and FYNNEI.

This chain links TRBV7-8 with TRBJ2-7; 8 bases align to TRBD1. The ends lost 3 bases at V and 6 bases at J; junction bases unmatched: 10. CDR3 length equals 15 residues. CDR1 and CDR2 from the germline V gene are SGHVS and FQNEAQ. The CDR3 protein is CASSLGLTGAGEQYF. The CDR3 nucleotides read TGTGCCAGCAGCTTGGGATTGACAGGGGCCGGCGAGCAGTACTTC.

This clone was seen more than once but under ten times. V gene TRBV18 combines with J gene TRBJ2-1; TRBD2 aligns across 8 bases. Germline V gene lookup returns CDR1 KGHSH and CDR2 LQKENI. This CDR3 is built from 14 residues. Trimming at V came to 0 bases and at J to 9 bases, leaving 4 bases not matched to a gene. DNA of the CDR3: TGTGCCAGCTCACCACCAAGCGGGGGACTTGAGCAGTTCTTC. Translated, it gives CASSPPSGGLEQFF.

The rearrangement uses TRBV19 and TRBJ2-3, with TRBD2 matching 11 bases. The junction had 5 bases not matched to a gene; V was cut back by 7 bases and J by 2 bases. Germline CDR1 reads LNHDA; CDR2 reads SQIVND (reference sequence). This CDR3 has 15 residues. The CDR3 sequence: CASKGSGRATDTQYF. In DNA, the CDR3 is TGTGCCAGTAAGGGTAGCGGGAGGGCCACAGATACGCAGTATTTT.